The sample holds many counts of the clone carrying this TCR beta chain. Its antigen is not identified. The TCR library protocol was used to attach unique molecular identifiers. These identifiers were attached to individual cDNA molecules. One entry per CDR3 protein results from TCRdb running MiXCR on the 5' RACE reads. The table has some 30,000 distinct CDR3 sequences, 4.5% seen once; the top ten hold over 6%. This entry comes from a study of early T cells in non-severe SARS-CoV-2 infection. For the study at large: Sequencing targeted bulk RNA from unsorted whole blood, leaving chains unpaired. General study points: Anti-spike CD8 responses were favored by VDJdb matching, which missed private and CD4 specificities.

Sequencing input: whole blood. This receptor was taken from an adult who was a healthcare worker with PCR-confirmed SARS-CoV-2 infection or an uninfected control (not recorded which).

CDR3 bases: TGTGCCAGCAGTGTTTCGGATGGGGCCAACGTCCTGACTTTC. Its protein is CASSVSDGANVLTF. This chain connects TRBV2 to TRBJ2-6; D gene unclear. The ends were cut back, 4 bases at V and 3 bases at J, with 7 bases in the middle. This CDR3 has 14 residues. The V gene's germline CDR1 is SNHLY and CDR2 FYNNEI.